These 3 T cell receptor beta chains were sequenced from one sample in a study of persistence of HIV-infected CD4 T cells. This was the immunoSEQ version 4 assay in survey mode. Only in-frame clones appear in the TCRdb table, and some are missing; sequencing was by immunoSEQ multiplex PCR. The sample holds some 40,000 clones, more than 70% seen once. These receptors are not linked to any known antigen. Overlapping HIV-1 Gag 15-mer peptides at 1 ug per peptide per mL were used. Memory cells lacking CD40L and CD69 with high CD45RO were sorted. The sequenced sample was cultured CD4+ T cells from PBMCs, obtained from a patient who received antiretroviral therapy. Receptors were obtained from an adult with HIV. The donor label of this sample is uncertain.

The chain is built from TRBV7-8 and TRBJ2-7; 12 bases fit TRBD1. Germline values: CDR1 SGHVS, CDR2 FQNEAQ. This CDR3 has 16 amino acids. J was trimmed by 7 bases and V by 5 bases; bases with no gene match: 12. DNA of the CDR3: TGTGCCAGCAGCCCAGCGGGACAGGGGGCTTCGGGGGAGCAGTACTTC. This sequence encodes CASSPAGQGASGEQYF.

In nucleotides, the CDR3 is TGTGCCAGCAGTGCCTCCGGGACAGGGGGCCGAAATCAGCCCCAGCATTTT. Translating it yields CASSASGTGGRNQPQHF. The chain employs TRBV25-1 and TRBJ1-5; 12 bases agree with TRBD1. J gave up 4 bases and V 4 bases, and 8 bases lay outside the gene matches. From germline, CDR1 is MGHDK and CDR2 SYGVNS. The CDR3 has 17 amino acids.

This chain connects TRBV6-6 to TRBJ2-7; 10 bases are shared with TRBD1. The CDR3 runs 15 residues. Germline V gene data show CDR1 as MNHNY and CDR2 as SVGAGI (reference sequence). V gave up 5 bases and J gave up 6 bases; unmatched junction bases: 10. CDR3 in amino acids: CASSPTGQGLSEQYF. The CDR3 nucleotides read TGTGCCAGCAGTCCTACGGGACAGGGGTTATCCGAGCAGTACTTC.